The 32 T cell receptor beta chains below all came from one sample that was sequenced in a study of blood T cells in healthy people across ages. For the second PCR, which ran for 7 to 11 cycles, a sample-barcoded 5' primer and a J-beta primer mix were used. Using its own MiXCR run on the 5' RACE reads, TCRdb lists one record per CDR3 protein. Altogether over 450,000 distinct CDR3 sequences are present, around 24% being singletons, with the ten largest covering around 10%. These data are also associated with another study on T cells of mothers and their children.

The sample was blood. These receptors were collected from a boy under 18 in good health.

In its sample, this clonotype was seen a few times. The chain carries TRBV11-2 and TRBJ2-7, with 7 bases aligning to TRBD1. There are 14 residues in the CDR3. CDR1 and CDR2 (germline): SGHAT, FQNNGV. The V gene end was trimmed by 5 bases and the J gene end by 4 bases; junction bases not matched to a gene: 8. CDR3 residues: CASSLRGSAYEQYF. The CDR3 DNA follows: TGTGCCAGCAGCCTCAGGGGGTCCGCTTACGAGCAGTACTTC.

The CDR3 loop reads CASSQEGGTSEHEQFF. CDR3 in DNA: TGCGCCAGCAGCCAAGAGGGGGGGACTAGTGAGCATGAGCAGTTCTTC. The gene calls are TRBV4-3 and TRBJ2-5; 8 nucleotides line up with TRBD2. The J call may be wrong; the DNA end is better matched by TRBJ2-1. Germline V gives CDR1 LGHNA, CDR2 YSLEER. The CDR3 contains 16 residues.

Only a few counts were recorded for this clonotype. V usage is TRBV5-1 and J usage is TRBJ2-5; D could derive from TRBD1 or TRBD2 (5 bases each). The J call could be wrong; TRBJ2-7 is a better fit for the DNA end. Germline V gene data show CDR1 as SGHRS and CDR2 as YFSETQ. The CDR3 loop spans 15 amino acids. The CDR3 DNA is TGCGCCAGCAGCTTGGATCCGGGGACGGGAAACGAGCAGTACTTC. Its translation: CASSLDPGTGNEQYF.

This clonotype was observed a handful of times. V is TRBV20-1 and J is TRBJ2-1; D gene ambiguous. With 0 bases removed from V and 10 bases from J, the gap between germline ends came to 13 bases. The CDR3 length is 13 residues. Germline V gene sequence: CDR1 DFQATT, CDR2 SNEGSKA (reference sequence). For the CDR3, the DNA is TGCAGTGCTAGAGATATATGGACCGAGGAGCAGTTCTTC. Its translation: CSARDIWTEEQFF.

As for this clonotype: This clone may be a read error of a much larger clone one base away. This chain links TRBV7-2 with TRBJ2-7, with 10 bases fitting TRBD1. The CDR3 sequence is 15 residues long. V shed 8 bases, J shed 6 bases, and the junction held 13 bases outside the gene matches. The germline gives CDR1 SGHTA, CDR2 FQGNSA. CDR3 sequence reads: CASYFTRQGAPEQYF. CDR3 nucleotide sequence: TGTGCCAGCTACTTTACGAGACAGGGGGCGCCCGAGCAGTACTTC.

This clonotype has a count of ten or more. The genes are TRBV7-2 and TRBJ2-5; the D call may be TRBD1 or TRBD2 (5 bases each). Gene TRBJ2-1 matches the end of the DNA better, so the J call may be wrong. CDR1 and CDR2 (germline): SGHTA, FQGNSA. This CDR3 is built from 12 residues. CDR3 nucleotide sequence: TGTGCCAGCAGCCGAACACCGGGACCCCAGTTCTTC. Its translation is CASSRTPGPQFF.

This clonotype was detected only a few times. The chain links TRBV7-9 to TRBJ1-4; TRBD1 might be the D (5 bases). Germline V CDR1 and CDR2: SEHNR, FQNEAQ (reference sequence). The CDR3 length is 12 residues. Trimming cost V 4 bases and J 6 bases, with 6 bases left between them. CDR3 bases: TGTGCCAGCAGCTCCAGGGATGAAAAACTGTTTTTT. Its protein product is CASSSRDEKLFF.

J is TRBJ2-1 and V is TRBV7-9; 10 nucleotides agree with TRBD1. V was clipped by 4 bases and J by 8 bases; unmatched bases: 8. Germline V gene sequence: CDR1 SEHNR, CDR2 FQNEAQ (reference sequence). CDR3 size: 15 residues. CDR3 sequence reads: CASSSSGTGDHEQFF. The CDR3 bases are TGTGCCAGCAGCTCGTCCGGGACAGGGGATCATGAGCAGTTCTTC.

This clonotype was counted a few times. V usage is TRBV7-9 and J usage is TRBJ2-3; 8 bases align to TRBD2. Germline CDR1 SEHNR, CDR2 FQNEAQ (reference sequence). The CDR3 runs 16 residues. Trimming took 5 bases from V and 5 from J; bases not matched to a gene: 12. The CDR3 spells CASSRLAGPVRDTQYF. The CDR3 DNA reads TGTGCCAGCAGCCGCTTAGCGGGACCCGTGAGAGATACGCAGTATTTT.

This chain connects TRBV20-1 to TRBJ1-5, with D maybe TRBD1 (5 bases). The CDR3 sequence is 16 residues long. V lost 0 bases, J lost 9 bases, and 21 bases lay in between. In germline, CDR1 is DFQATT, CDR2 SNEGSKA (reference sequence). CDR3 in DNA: TGCAGTGCTAGAGATGGGGCCGACGGGGGACCGTGGCCCCAGCATTTT. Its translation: CSARDGADGGPWPQHF.

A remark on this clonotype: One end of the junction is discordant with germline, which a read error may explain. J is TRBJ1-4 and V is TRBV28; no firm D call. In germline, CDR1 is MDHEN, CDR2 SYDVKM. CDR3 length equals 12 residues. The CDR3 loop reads CAAAGYGEKLFF. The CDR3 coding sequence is TGCGCCGCAGCGGGGTACGGTGAAAAACTGTTTTTT.

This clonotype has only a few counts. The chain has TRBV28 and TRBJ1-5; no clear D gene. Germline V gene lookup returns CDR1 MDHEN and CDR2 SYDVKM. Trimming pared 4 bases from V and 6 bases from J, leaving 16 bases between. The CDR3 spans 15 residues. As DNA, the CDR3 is TGTGCCAGCAGTTCAGCCCGTGGGTCCGGTCAGCCCCAGCATTTT. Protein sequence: CASSSARGSGQPQHF.

CDR3 amino acids: CASSSVLGTGGSYEQYF. The CDR3 DNA reads TGTGCCAGCAGTTCGGTTTTAGGGACAGGGGGCTCCTACGAGCAGTACTTC. This rearrangement joins TRBV6-5 to TRBJ2-7; TRBD1 matches 11 bases. With 4 bases clipped from V and 0 bases from J, the junction kept 8 bases outside the gene matches. Germline assignment: CDR1 MNHEY and CDR2 SVGAGI. The CDR3 runs to 17 residues.

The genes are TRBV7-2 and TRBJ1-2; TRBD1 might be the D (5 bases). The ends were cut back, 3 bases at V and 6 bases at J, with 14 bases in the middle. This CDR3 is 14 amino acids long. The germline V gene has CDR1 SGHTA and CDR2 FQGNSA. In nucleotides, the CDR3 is TGTGCCAGCAGCTTTGACAGCTTGGTCGATGGCTACACCTTC. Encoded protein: CASSFDSLVDGYTF.

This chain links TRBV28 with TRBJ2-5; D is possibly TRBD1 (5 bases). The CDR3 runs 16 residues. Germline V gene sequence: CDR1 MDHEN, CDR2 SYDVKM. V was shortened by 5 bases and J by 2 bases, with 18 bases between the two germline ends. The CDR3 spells CASSPWTAGWQETQYF. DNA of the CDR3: TGTGCCAGCAGTCCTTGGACCGCAGGGTGGCAAGAGACCCAGTACTTC.

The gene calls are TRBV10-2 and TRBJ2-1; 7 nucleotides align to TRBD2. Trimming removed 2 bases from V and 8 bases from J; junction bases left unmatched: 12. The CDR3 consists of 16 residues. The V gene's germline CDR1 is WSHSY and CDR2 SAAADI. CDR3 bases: TGCGCCAGCAGTGAGGGGGTAGCGGGTGGGAGGGATGAGCAGTTCTTC. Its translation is CASSEGVAGGRDEQFF.

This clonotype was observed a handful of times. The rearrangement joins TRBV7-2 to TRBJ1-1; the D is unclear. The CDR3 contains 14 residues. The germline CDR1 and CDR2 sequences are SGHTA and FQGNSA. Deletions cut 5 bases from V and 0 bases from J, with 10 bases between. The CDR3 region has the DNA TGTGCCAGCAGCCCCCGGGCCATGAACACTGAAGCTTTCTTT. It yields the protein CASSPRAMNTEAFF.

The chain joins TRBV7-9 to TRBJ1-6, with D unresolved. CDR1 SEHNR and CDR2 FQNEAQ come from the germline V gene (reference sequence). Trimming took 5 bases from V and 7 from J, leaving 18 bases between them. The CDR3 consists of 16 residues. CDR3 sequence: CASSPSSDVKNSPLHF. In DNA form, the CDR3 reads TGTGCCAGCAGCCCCAGTTCGGACGTAAAGAATTCACCCCTCCACTTT.

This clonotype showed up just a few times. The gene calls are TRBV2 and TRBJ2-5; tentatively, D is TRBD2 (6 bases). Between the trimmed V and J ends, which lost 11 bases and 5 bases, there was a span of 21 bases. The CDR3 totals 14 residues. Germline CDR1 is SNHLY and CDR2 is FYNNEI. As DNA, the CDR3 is TGTGCCCGCCGTTATAGCGGAGAGGTTGAGACCCAGTACTTC. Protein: CARRYSGEVETQYF.

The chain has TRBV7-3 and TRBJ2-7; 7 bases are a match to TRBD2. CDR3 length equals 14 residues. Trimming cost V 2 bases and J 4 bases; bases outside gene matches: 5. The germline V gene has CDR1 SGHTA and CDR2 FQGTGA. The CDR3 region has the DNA TGTGCCAGCAGCTTAGCGGGAGAGGAGTACGAGCAGTACTTC. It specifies CASSLAGEEYEQYF.

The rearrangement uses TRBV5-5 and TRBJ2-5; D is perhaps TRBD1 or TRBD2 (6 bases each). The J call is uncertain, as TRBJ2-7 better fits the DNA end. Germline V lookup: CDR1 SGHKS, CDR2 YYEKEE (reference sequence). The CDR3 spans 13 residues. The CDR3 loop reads CASSWGAEGEQYF. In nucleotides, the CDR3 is TGTGCCAGCAGCTGGGGGGCCGAGGGCGAGCAGTACTTC.

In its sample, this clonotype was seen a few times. The CDR3 DNA sequence: TGCGCCAGCAGCTTACATCCAAGCGGACAGGGGGGGGTCAATGAGCAGTTCTTC. This translates into CASSLHPSGQGGVNEQFF. V gene TRBV5-1 combines with J gene TRBJ2-1; 10 bases align to TRBD1. The CDR3 is 18 residues long. Trimming removed 2 bases from V and 6 bases from J; junction bases left unmatched: 14. CDR1 is SGHRS, CDR2 YFSETQ, per germline.

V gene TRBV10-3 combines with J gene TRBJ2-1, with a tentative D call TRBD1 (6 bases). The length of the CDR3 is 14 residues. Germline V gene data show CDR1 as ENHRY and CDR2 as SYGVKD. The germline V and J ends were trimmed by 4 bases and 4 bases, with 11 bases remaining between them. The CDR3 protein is CAISATGIYNEQFF. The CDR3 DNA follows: TGTGCCATCAGTGCTACAGGGATTTACAATGAGCAGTTCTTC.

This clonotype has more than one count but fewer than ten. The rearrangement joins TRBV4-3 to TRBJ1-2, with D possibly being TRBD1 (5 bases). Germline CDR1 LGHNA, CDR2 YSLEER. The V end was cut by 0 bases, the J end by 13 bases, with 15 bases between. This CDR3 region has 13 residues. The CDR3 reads CASSQDIAGLCTF. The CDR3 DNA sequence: TGCGCCAGCAGCCAAGATATCGCAGGGCTCTGCACCTTC.

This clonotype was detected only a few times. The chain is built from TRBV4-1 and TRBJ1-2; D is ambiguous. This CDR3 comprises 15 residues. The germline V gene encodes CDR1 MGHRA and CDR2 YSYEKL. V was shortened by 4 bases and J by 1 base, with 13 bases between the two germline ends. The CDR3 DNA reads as TGCGCCAGCAGCCCGAACCGGGCGAATAACTATGGCTACACCTTC. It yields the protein CASSPNRANNYGYTF.

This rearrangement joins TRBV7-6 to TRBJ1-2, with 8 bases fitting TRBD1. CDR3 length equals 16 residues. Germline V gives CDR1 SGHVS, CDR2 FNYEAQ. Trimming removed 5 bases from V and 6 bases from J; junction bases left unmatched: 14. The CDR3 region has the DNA TGTGCCAGCAGCCCTAGATCCGGGCCAGGGGGCAATGGCTACACCTTC. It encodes CASSPRSGPGGNGYTF.

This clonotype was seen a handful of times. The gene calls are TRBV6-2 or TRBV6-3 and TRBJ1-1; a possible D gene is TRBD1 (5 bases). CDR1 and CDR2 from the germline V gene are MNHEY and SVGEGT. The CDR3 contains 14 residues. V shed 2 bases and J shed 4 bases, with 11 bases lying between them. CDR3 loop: CASSYREGTTEAFF. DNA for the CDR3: TGTGCCAGCAGTTACAGGGAAGGGACCACTGAAGCTTTCTTT.

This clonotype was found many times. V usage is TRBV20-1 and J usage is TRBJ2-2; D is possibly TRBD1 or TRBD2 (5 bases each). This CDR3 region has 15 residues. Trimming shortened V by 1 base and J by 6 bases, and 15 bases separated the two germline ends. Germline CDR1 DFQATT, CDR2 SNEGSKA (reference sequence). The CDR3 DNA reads TGCAGTGCTAGAGGGGGACGGGCGGACGCCGGGGAGCTGTTTTTT. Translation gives CSARGGRADAGELFF.

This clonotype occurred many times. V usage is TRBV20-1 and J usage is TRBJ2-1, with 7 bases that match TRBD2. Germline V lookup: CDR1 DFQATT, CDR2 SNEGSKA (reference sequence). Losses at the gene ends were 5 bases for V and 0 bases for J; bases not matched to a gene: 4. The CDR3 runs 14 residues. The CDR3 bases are TGCAGTGCTTCGCGGGAGTCCTCCTACAATGAGCAGTTCTTC. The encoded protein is CSASRESSYNEQFF.

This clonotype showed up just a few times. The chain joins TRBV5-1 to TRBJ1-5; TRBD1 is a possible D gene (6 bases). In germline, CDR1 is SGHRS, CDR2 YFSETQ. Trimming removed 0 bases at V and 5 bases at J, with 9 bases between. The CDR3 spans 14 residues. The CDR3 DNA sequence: TGCGCCAGCAGCTTGGAGGGGGGGTATCAGCCCCAGCATTTT. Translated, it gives CASSLEGGYQPQHF.

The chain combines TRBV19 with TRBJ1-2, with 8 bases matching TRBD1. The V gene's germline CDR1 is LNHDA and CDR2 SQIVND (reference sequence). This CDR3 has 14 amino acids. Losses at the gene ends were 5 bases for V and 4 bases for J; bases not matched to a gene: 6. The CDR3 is CASSRDRFLYGYTF. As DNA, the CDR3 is TGTGCCAGTAGTCGGGACAGGTTCCTCTATGGCTACACCTTC.

Written as DNA, the CDR3 is TGTGCCAGCAGCTTATTTACCCCCGGGGGGCCGGGTACTGAAGCTTTCTTT. Amino acid sequence: CASSLFTPGGPGTEAFF. This sequence joins TRBV7-8 and TRBJ1-1; TRBD1 might be the D (6 bases). Looked up from germline, CDR1 is SGHVS and CDR2 is FQNEAQ. The V end was cut by 2 bases, the J end by 5 bases, with 21 bases between. This CDR3 has 17 residues. Variable domain in full (rest from reference TRBV7-8 and TRBJ1-1): GAGVSQSPRYKVAKRGQDVALRCDPISGHVSLFWYQQALGQGPEFLTYFQNEAQLDKSGLPSDRFFAERPEGSVSTLKIQRTQQEDSAVYLCASSLFTPGGPGTEAFFGQGTRLTVV.